This entry lists 8 T cell receptor beta chains sequenced from one sample in a study of T cells in Graves' hyperthyroidism and ophthalmopathy. Amplification of TCR beta CDR3 regions used RNA as the template. The study used the HTBI primer set for a first-round RT-PCR of the TCR CDR3. TCRdb used MiXCR to reprocess the multiplex PCR reads, holding one entry per CDR3 protein. This table has under 650,000 distinct CDR3 sequences, around 15% appearing once. The sequenced sample consisted of blood. The receptors here all came from a woman aged 25 to 39 with Graves' hyperthyroidism.

This clonotype showed up many times. The chain is built from TRBV5-1 and TRBJ2-1; D is unclear. V lost 4 bases to trimming and J lost 10 bases, with 21 bases between them. The CDR3 has 15 residues. From germline, CDR1 is SGHRS and CDR2 YFSETQ. The CDR3 region is CASSPWTTRAEEQFF. The CDR3 coding sequence is TGCGCCAGCAGCCCATGGACCACCCGGGCGGAGGAGCAGTTCTTC.

The chain is built from TRBV9 and TRBJ2-1; D perhaps matches TRBD2 (6 bases). V was clipped by 0 bases and J by 3 bases, with 13 bases between them. The CDR3 is made up of 16 amino acids. Germline V gene data show CDR1 as SGDLS and CDR2 as YYNGEE. The CDR3 loop is CASSVVAGRSYNEQFF. DNA of the CDR3: TGTGCCAGCAGCGTAGTTGCCGGGAGAAGCTACAATGAGCAGTTCTTC. The variable domain in full, with the rest retrieved from reference TRBV9 and TRBJ2-1, is DSGVTQTPKHLITATGQRVTLRCSPRSGDLSVYWYQQSLDQGLQFLIQYYNGEERAKGNILERFSAQQFPDLHSELNLSSLELGDSALYFCASSVVAGRSYNEQFFGPGTRLTVL.

The chain couples TRBV5-6 to TRBJ2-7, with a weak D call TRBD2 (6 bases). Germline CDR1 and CDR2: SGHDT and YYEEEE. The CDR3 sequence is 14 residues long. V shed 10 bases and J shed 4 bases, with 21 bases lying between them. CDR3 region: CASRLMGGPYEQYF. CDR3 nucleotide sequence: TGTGCCTCGCGACTCATGGGGGGTCCGTACGAGCAGTACTTC.

This clonotype has ten or more counts. The chain joins TRBV28 to TRBJ1-4, with D possibly TRBD1 on 6 matching bases. Germline CDR1 is MDHEN and CDR2 is SYDVKM. This CDR3 has 14 amino acids. The V end lost 3 bases, the J end lost 7 bases, and 12 bases lay between the germline ends. The CDR3 region is CASSFTQGFEKLFF. DNA for the CDR3: TGTGCCAGCAGTTTTACACAGGGATTTGAAAAACTGTTTTTT.

This clonotype has just a few counts. The V call is TRBV19, the J call TRBJ2-1, with D maybe TRBD2 (6 bases). Trimming stripped 4 bases from V and 10 bases from J, with 20 bases between. Germline CDR1 and CDR2: LNHDA and SQIVND (reference sequence). This CDR3 has 15 amino acids. CDR3 nucleotide sequence: TGTGCCAGTAGTACCCATGGGGGACTCCGTCCCGAGCAGTTCTTC. Its translation: CASSTHGGLRPEQFF. Drawing the rest from reference TRBV19 and TRBJ2-1, the complete variable domain is DGGITQSPKYLFRKEGQNVTLSCEQNLNHDAMYWYRQDPGQGLRLIYYSQIVNDFQKGDIAEGYSVSREKKESFPLTVTSAQKNPTAFYLCASSTHGGLRPEQFFGPGTRLTVL.

This clonotype was observed many times. J is TRBJ2-5 and V is TRBV28, with 7 bases aligning to TRBD1. Trimming at V came to 6 bases and at J to 5 bases, leaving 9 bases not matched to a gene. CDR3 length: 14 residues. Germline V CDR1 and CDR2: MDHEN, SYDVKM. This CDR3 reads CASSLPTGFETQYF. In DNA form, the CDR3 reads TGTGCCAGCAGCCTCCCGACAGGGTTTGAGACCCAGTACTTC.

This clonotype has at least ten counts. The genes are TRBV19 and TRBJ1-1; D is uncertain. This CDR3 spans 14 amino acids. Trimming stripped 7 bases from V and 1 base from J, with 13 bases between. Germline-derived CDR1 and CDR2 are LNHDA and SQIVND (reference sequence). The CDR3 region is CASTPGRPNTEAFF. In DNA form, the CDR3 reads TGTGCCAGTACTCCTGGACGGCCGAACACTGAAGCTTTCTTT.

J is TRBJ2-1 and V is TRBV5-4, with a possible D match to TRBD2 (5 bases). The CDR3 spans 15 residues. Germline V gene data show CDR1 as SGHNT and CDR2 as YYREEE (reference sequence). Trimming took 1 base from V and 4 from J, leaving 12 bases between them. In DNA, the CDR3 is TGTGCCAGCAGCTTGAGCTCACAGCGGTACAATGAGCAGTTCTTC. This gives the protein CASSLSSQRYNEQFF.